The rows below give T cell receptor beta chains drawn from one sample of a study of T cells in Graves' hyperthyroidism and ophthalmopathy. TCRdb re-derived calls from the multiplex PCR reads in MiXCR, one entry per CDR3 protein. Among under 250,000 distinct CDR3 sequences listed, approximately 16% were seen once. The specimen sequenced was blood. The receptors come from a woman in her 50s with Graves' hyperthyroidism. Each CDR3 is given with its conserved first and last residue. A D gene is named only where the DNA matches it firmly. Size values are once, few and many counts, or a class for expanded clones, and some rows have none.

cdr3_length j_call d_call v_call clone_size cdr3_aa cdr3_nt
9 TRBJ1-6 - TRBV11-1 many CASRSPLHF TGTGCCAGCCGGTCACCCCTCCACTTT
15 TRBJ2-7 TRBD1 TRBV5-4 few CASSNRDRGSYEQYF TGTGCCAGCTCGAACCGGGACAGGGGATCCTACGAGCAGTACTTC
16 TRBJ1-4 - TRBV6-6 few CASSYPIATTNEKLFF TGTGCCAGCAGTTACCCCATTGCCACAACTAATGAAAAACTGTTTTTT
12 TRBJ2-7 - TRBV4-1 few CASSRGRDEQYF TGCGCCAGCAGCCGGGGTCGGGACGAGCAGTACTTC
16 TRBJ1-5 - TRBV19 - CASRYIGDISNQPQHF TGTGCCAGTCGGTACATCGGGGACATCAGCAATCAGCCCCAGCATTTT
12 TRBJ1-5 - TRBV20-1 many CSASPGNQPQHF TGCAGTGCATCGCCGGGCAATCAGCCCCAGCATTTT
15 TRBJ2-7 TRBD1 TRBV9 many CASSVGDRDTYEQYF TGTGCCAGCAGCGTAGGGGACAGGGACACCTACGAGCAGTACTTC
14 TRBJ1-4 - TRBV7-9 few CASSRTDGGEKLFF TGTGCCAGCAGCCGAACGGACGGGGGTGAAAAACTGTTTTTT
14 TRBJ2-3 - TRBV11-3 many CASSSKRSTDTQYF TGTGCCAGCAGCTCAAAGCGCAGCACAGATACGCAGTATTTT
13 TRBJ2-1 - TRBV30 many CAWSVSGYNEQFF TGTGCCTGGAGTGTATCAGGGTACAATGAGCAGTTCTTC
14 TRBJ2-1 TRBD2 TRBV7-3 many CASSLSGGSNEQFF TGTGCCAGCAGCTTATCGGGAGGGTCCAATGAGCAGTTCTTC
12 TRBJ2-1 - TRBV20-1 many CSAPGSYNEQFF TGCAGTGCCCCCGGTAGCTACAATGAGCAGTTCTTC
16 TRBJ1-4 TRBD1 TRBV5-1 - CASSDGTGPLSEKLFF TGCGCCAGCAGCGACGGGACAGGGCCTCTTAGCGAAAAACTGTTTTTT
16 TRBJ2-1 - TRBV6-1 - CASNPGDRRSYNEQFF TGTGCCAGCAATCCTGGTGACAGACGCTCCTACAATGAGCAGTTCTTC
14 TRBJ1-2 - TRBV7-9 few CASSQVGGSNGYTF TGTGCCAGCAGCCAAGTCGGGGGTTCTAATGGCTACACCTTC
14 TRBJ1-1 - TRBV9 - CASSVIQTNTEAFF TGTGCCAGCAGCGTAATACAGACGAACACTGAAGCTTTCTTT
16 TRBJ1-1 TRBD1 TRBV18 many CASSLGQGAVNTEAFF TGTGCCAGCTCACTAGGACAGGGAGCAGTGAACACTGAAGCTTTCTTT
12 TRBJ2-2 - TRBV27 many CASSLDTGELFF TGTGCCAGCAGTCTCGACACCGGGGAGCTGTTTTTT
14 TRBJ1-5 TRBD1 TRBV12-3/TRBV12-4 many CASSGQGGLEPQHF TGTGCCAGCAGTGGACAGGGGGGCCTTGAGCCCCAGCATTTT
17 TRBJ2-3 TRBD1 TRBV6-9 once CAGPFRTGLWTTDTQYF TGCGCCGGACCTTTTAGGACAGGACTTTGGACCACAGATACGCAGTATTTT
15 TRBJ2-3 TRBD1 TRBV3-1 many CASSQATGGTDTQYF TGTGCCAGCAGCCAAGCTACAGGGGGGACAGATACGCAGTATTTT
14 TRBJ2-1 TRBD1 TRBV29-1 many CSVERDRDYNEQFF TGCAGCGTTGAACGGGACAGGGATTACAATGAGCAGTTCTTC
10 TRBJ2-7 - TRBV12-3/TRBV12-4 many CASGTYEQYF TGTGCCAGCGGAACCTACGAGCAGTACTTC
14 TRBJ2-7 TRBD1 TRBV5-5 - CASRRGTGSYEQYF TGTGCCAGCAGGCGCGGGACAGGTTCCTACGAGCAGTACTTC
13 TRBJ2-4 - TRBV2 - CASRRDAKNIQYF TGTGCCAGCCGCCGGGACGCCAAAAACATTCAGTACTTC
11 TRBJ2-5 - TRBV7-2 many CASSLGTTQYF TGTGCCAGCAGCCTGGGGACAACCCAGTACTTC
13 TRBJ1-2 - TRBV24-1 - CATSDDRSYGYTF TGTGCCACCAGTGATGACAGGTCTTATGGCTACACCTTC
17 TRBJ2-3 TRBD1 TRBV7-3 many CASSLYGQDSSTDTQYF TGTGCCAGCAGCTTATACGGACAGGATTCTAGCACAGATACGCAGTATTTT
13 TRBJ2-1 TRBD2 TRBV20-1 few CSARLAGAGEQFF TGCAGTGCTCGACTAGCGGGAGCTGGGGAGCAGTTCTTC
13 TRBJ2-7 TRBD2 TRBV19 few CATGLAGGYEQYF TGTGCCACCGGACTAGCGGGAGGCTACGAGCAGTACTTC
14 TRBJ2-5 TRBD1 TRBV4-1 - CASSHRGYQETQYF TGCGCCAGCAGCCACAGGGGGTACCAAGAGACCCAGTACTTC
14 TRBJ2-1 TRBD2 TRBV30 few CASRPGLVNNEQFF TGTGCCTCCCGTCCGGGACTAGTTAACAATGAGCAGTTCTTC